The 30 T cell receptor beta chains in this list originate from one sample, sequenced in a study of blood T cells in healthy people across ages. A J-beta primer mix and a sample-barcoded 5' primer were used in a second PCR of roughly 6 to 11 cycles. TCRdb independently ran MiXCR on the 5' RACE reads; one entry per CDR3 protein. The sample consists of 1.6 million or so distinct CDR3 sequences, roughly 32% of them appearing once. Sequencing input: blood. The receptor source for this set is a woman aged 30 to 39 in good health.

This clonotype was found a few times. The chain is built from TRBV7-3 and TRBJ2-5; possibly TRBD2 for D (5 bases). CDR3 length: 17 residues. V was cut by 0 bases and J by 2 bases, with 16 bases left in between. From germline, CDR1 is SGHTA and CDR2 FQGTGA. CDR3 nucleotide sequence: TGTGCCAGCAGCTTAACTGGAAAGCGGAGCCAACAAGAGACCCAGTACTTC. This codes for CASSLTGKRSQQETQYF. The full variable domain, its missing parts supplied by reference TRBV7-3 and TRBJ2-5, is GAGVSQTPSNKVTEKGKYVELRCDPISGHTALYWYRQSLGQGPEFLIYFQGTGAADDSGLPNDRFFAVRPEGSVSTLKIQRTERGDSAVYLCASSLTGKRSQQETQYFGPGTRLLVL.

The chain combines TRBV7-3 with TRBJ2-3, with 9 positions matching TRBD1. The junction had 15 bases not matched to a gene; V was cut back by 4 bases and J by 7 bases. The germline gives CDR1 SGHTA, CDR2 FQGTGA. There are 17 residues in the CDR3. In nucleotides, the CDR3 is TGTGCCAGCAGCTCGTCCGGCCCGGGACAGGGATCAAATACGCAGTATTTT. Amino acid sequence: CASSSSGPGQGSNTQYF.

The rearrangement joins TRBV12-3 or TRBV12-4 to TRBJ2-1; the match to TRBD2 covers 11 bases. CDR3 length equals 16 residues. V lost 6 bases, J lost 5 bases, and 9 bases stayed unmatched. The CDR3 sequence is CASRTTPGLADNEQFF. The CDR3 nucleotides read TGTGCCAGCAGAACTACCCCGGGACTAGCGGACAATGAGCAGTTCTTC.

V usage is TRBV10-3 and J usage is TRBJ2-5; the match to TRBD2 covers 7 bases. V trimming: 6 bases; J trimming: 5 bases; junction bases outside the gene matches: 6. Looked up from germline, CDR1 is ENHRY and CDR2 is SYGVKD. The CDR3 is made up of 13 amino acids. The CDR3 loop is CAIREVAGETQYF. The CDR3 DNA is TGTGCCATCAGGGAGGTAGCGGGTGAGACCCAGTACTTC.

The table lists this clonotype with a count of one. This chain uses TRBV24-1 with TRBJ2-3, with unresolved D. CDR1 and CDR2 from the germline V gene are KGHDR and SFDVKD. V lost 2 bases and J lost 1, with 9 bases in between. The CDR3 contains 15 residues. This CDR3 reads CATSDYLSRTDTQYF. The CDR3, as DNA: TGTGCCACCAGTGATTATCTGAGCCGCACAGATACGCAGTATTTT.

This chain uses TRBV18 with TRBJ2-1; D is undetermined. The CDR3 has 13 amino acids. Trimming pared 3 bases from V and 5 bases from J, leaving 8 bases between. Germline V lookup: CDR1 KGHSH, CDR2 LQKENI. CDR3 in amino acids: CASSPSAHNEQFF. CDR3 nucleotides: TGTGCCAGCTCACCTTCGGCTCACAATGAGCAGTTCTTC.

This clonotype turned up a few times. The chain uses TRBV27 and TRBJ2-7, with D maybe TRBD2 (6 bases). V was pared by 9 bases and J by 3 bases, with 15 bases between. This CDR3 has 13 residues. The germline gives CDR1 MNHEY, CDR2 SMNVEV (reference sequence). The CDR3 here is CASRGRVNYEQYF. CDR3 nucleotide sequence: TGTGCCAGTCGGGGGAGAGTCAACTACGAGCAGTACTTC.

The rearrangement uses TRBV6-5 and TRBJ1-2, with D hard to call. Germline loops: CDR1 MNHEY, CDR2 SVGAGI. V was pared by 2 bases and J by 2 bases, with 18 bases between. The CDR3 sequence is 17 residues long. CDR3 region: CASSYLRERERNYGYTF. The CDR3 nucleotides read TGTGCCAGCAGTTACCTTAGGGAGCGGGAACGGAACTATGGCTACACCTTC.

The table lists this clonotype with a count of one. This chain connects TRBV14 to TRBJ2-3, with D possibly TRBD2 on 6 matching bases. The CDR3 has 13 residues. Germline V gene data show CDR1 as SGHDN and CDR2 as FVKESK. Trimming removed 0 bases from V and 10 bases from J, with 11 bases in between. This CDR3 reads CASSQDRGRPQYF. The CDR3 region has the DNA TGTGCCAGCAGCCAAGATCGGGGGAGGCCGCAGTATTTT. The full variable domain, in which reference TRBV14 and TRBJ2-3 provide the parts outside the CDR3, is EAGVTQFPSHSVIEKGQTVTLRCDPISGHDNLYWYRRVMGKEIKFLLHFVKESKQDESGMPNNRFLAERTGGTYSTLKVQPAELEDSGVYFCASSQDRGRPQYFGPGTRLTVL.

This clonotype showed up just a few times. V is TRBV20-1 and J is TRBJ2-3; no clear D. V was trimmed by 1 base and J by 6 bases, leaving 11 bases between them. The CDR3 extends over 13 amino acids. Germline loops: CDR1 DFQATT, CDR2 SNEGSKA (reference sequence). The CDR3 DNA reads TGCAGTGCTAGAGGGACCCCGCTGGATACGCAGTATTTT. It specifies CSARGTPLDTQYF.

This chain links TRBV15 with TRBJ2-2; D remains ambiguous. CDR1 and CDR2 from the germline V gene are LNHNV and YYDKDF (reference sequence). Between the trimmed V and J ends, which lost 0 bases and 6 bases, there was a span of 11 bases. This CDR3 contains 15 residues. CDR3 sequence: CATSREGPGAGELFF. The DNA of the CDR3 is TGTGCCACCAGCAGAGAAGGACCGGGCGCCGGGGAGCTGTTTTTT.

There are many counts of this clonotype. The chain is built from TRBV20-1 and TRBJ2-7; 8 nucleotides match TRBD2. From germline, CDR1 is DFQATT and CDR2 SNEGSKA (reference sequence). V lost 5 bases and J lost 0; bases outside the gene matches: 9. The CDR3 length is 15 residues. As DNA, the CDR3 is TGCAGTGCTGCTAGAGAAGCGGGAGACTCCTACGAGCAGTACTTC. Translated: CSAAREAGDSYEQYF.

V gene TRBV27 combines with J gene TRBJ2-5; tentatively, D is TRBD1 or TRBD2 (5 bases each). V was clipped by 4 bases and J by 7 bases, with 16 bases between them. The CDR3 has 14 amino acids. Germline V gene lookup returns CDR1 MNHEY and CDR2 SMNVEV (reference sequence). CDR3 sequence: CASSSKDPGGTQYF. As DNA, the CDR3 is TGTGCCAGCAGTTCTAAGGACCCTGGGGGGACCCAGTACTTC.

The rearrangement links TRBV28 to TRBJ1-2; 7 positions match TRBD1. The CDR3 covers 16 residues. The germline gives CDR1 MDHEN, CDR2 SYDVKM. Unmatched junction bases numbered 13, after V lost 6 bases and J lost 3 bases. The CDR3 DNA reads as TGTGCCAGCAGCGCGGGACAGCTTCGACACTACTATGGCTACACCTTC. Translating it yields CASSAGQLRHYYGYTF.

Ten or more counts support this clonotype. The genes are TRBV7-9 and TRBJ2-1; no definite D call. Germline values: CDR1 SEHNR, CDR2 FQNEAQ (reference sequence). The V gene lost 8 bases and the J gene lost 5 bases, with 16 bases spanning the gap. The CDR3 totals 14 residues. CDR3 sequence (DNA): TGTGCCAGCGTGACTTGGGCTAAGGACAATGAGCAGTTCTTC. Its protein product is CASVTWAKDNEQFF. The complete variable domain, with remaining parts taken from reference TRBV7-9 and TRBJ2-1, reads DTGVSQNPRHKITKRGQNVTFRCDPISEHNRLYWYRQTLGQGPEFLTYFQNEAQLEKSRLLSDRFSAERPKGSFSTLEIQRTEQGDSAMYLCASVTWAKDNEQFFGPGTRLTVL.

This clonotype was recorded at least ten times. V usage is TRBV29-1 and J usage is TRBJ2-7, with 9 bases that match TRBD1. V shed 2 bases and J 4 bases; nucleotides not matched to a gene: 21. This CDR3 comprises 19 residues. From germline, CDR1 is SQVTM and CDR2 ANQGSEA. CDR3 sequence reads: CSVEKFNPDPGQGPYEQYF. CDR3 sequence (DNA): TGCAGCGTTGAAAAATTCAACCCTGATCCGGGACAGGGCCCGTACGAGCAGTACTTC.

This chain uses TRBV5-1 with TRBJ2-2; D unclear. Germline V lookup: CDR1 SGHRS, CDR2 YFSETQ. This CDR3 region has 16 residues. V lost 5 bases, J lost 1 base, and 15 bases lay in between. CDR3 DNA: TGCGCCAGCAGTTTTGACCGCCGGAAGAACACCGGGGAGCTGTTTTTT. Translated, it gives CASSFDRRKNTGELFF.

This chain joins TRBV2 and TRBJ2-5, with 11 positions matching TRBD2. CDR1 and CDR2 (germline): SNHLY, FYNNEI. Trimming at V came to 6 bases and at J to 4 bases, leaving 10 bases not matched to a gene. CDR3 size: 16 residues. CDR3 in DNA: TGTGCCAGCAGACGACTAGCGGGGCCGCCGGGAGAGACCCAGTACTTC. This translates into CASRRLAGPPGETQYF.

This sequence joins TRBV6-5 and TRBJ1-2; TRBD1 might be the D (6 bases). Between the trimmed V and J ends, which lost 6 bases and 7 bases, there was a span of 18 bases. From germline, CDR1 is MNHEY and CDR2 SVGAGI. There are 14 residues in the CDR3. The CDR3 loop reads CASSEGQGSGGYTF. CDR3 nucleotide sequence: TGTGCCAGCAGCGAGGGGCAGGGGAGTGGTGGCTACACCTTC.

This clonotype was seen repeatedly, ten times or more. The junction and the germline gene differ at one end; a read error may be behind it. The rearrangement uses TRBV5-1 and TRBJ2-1, with 11 bases fitting TRBD2. The length of the CDR3 is 14 residues. Germline lookup yields CDR1 SGHRS and CDR2 YFSETQ. The CDR3 sequence is CASSLAGGSNEQFF. The CDR3 DNA is TGTGCCAGCAGCCTAGCGGGGGGCTCCAATGAGCAGTTCTTC.

This clonotype has just a few counts. This may be a read error: a much more frequent sequence differs by one nucleotide. The V gene is TRBV28, the J gene TRBJ2-1; 7 positions agree with TRBD1. J lost 0 bases, V lost 6 bases, and 2 bases had no gene match. The CDR3 totals 14 residues. Germline CDR1 MDHEN, CDR2 SYDVKM. The CDR3 DNA follows: TGTGCCAGCAGGCCAGGGGGCTCCTACAATGAGCAGTTCTTC. Amino acids: CASRPGGSYNEQFF.

This clonotype turned up a few times. V usage is TRBV20-1 and J usage is TRBJ1-1; D is uncertain. The ends were cut back, 3 bases at V and 1 base at J, with 3 bases in the middle. This CDR3 contains 11 residues. Germline loops: CDR1 DFQATT, CDR2 SNEGSKA (reference sequence). CDR3 coding DNA: TGCAGTGCTAGCTCGAACACTGAAGCTTTCTTT. This translates into CSASSNTEAFF.

This clonotype appeared a few times. The chain links TRBV5-6 to TRBJ2-7, with 9 positions matching TRBD1. Germline loops: CDR1 SGHDT, CDR2 YYEEEE. The CDR3 length is 14 residues. V trimming: 5 bases; J trimming: 3 bases; junction bases outside the gene matches: 6. The CDR3 is CASRGGQGRYEQYF. The CDR3 nucleotides read TGTGCCAGCAGGGGAGGACAGGGGCGCTACGAGCAGTACTTC.

This clonotype has a handful of counts. The chain is built from TRBV27 and TRBJ2-1; D not certain. The CDR3 is made up of 15 amino acids. Germline assignment: CDR1 MNHEY and CDR2 SMNVEV (reference sequence). Deletions cut 2 bases from V and 4 bases from J, with 12 bases between. The CDR3 protein is CASSLLDERYNEQFF. The CDR3 bases are TGTGCCAGCAGTTTACTAGATGAACGTTACAATGAGCAGTTCTTC.

This clonotype was seen repeatedly, ten times or more. The chain has TRBV7-9 and TRBJ2-1; maybe TRBD2 (6 bases). V dropped 8 bases and J dropped 8 bases, with 22 bases sitting between them. This CDR3 comprises 15 residues. Germline assignment: CDR1 SEHNR and CDR2 FQNEAQ (reference sequence). The CDR3 sequence: CASRPGAGSIDEQFF. The DNA for the CDR3 is TGTGCCAGCCGCCCTGGTGCCGGGAGCATAGATGAGCAGTTCTTC.

The chain links TRBV12-3 or TRBV12-4 to TRBJ2-1; no clear D. CDR3 size: 13 residues. Trimming left V 7 bases short and J 4 bases short, with 11 bases between. The CDR3 coding sequence is TGTGCCAGCACCGTAGACATTTACAATGAGCAGTTCTTC. It is translated as CASTVDIYNEQFF.

This clonotype was seen a handful of times. The CDR3: CASSPQGVLGYTF. The CDR3 nucleotides are TGTGCCAGCAGCCCACAAGGGGTTCTAGGCTACACCTTC. The chain has TRBV14 and TRBJ1-2, with D maybe TRBD1 (5 bases). Trimming removed 4 bases from V and 8 bases from J, with 14 bases in between. The CDR3 runs 13 residues. Germline values: CDR1 SGHDN, CDR2 FVKESK. Filled out from reference TRBV14 and TRBJ1-2, the complete variable domain reads EAGVTQFPSHSVIEKGQTVTLRCDPISGHDNLYWYRRVMGKEIKFLLHFVKESKQDESGMPNNRFLAERTGGTYSTLKVQPAELEDSGVYFCASSPQGVLGYTFGSGTRLTVV.

Note on this clonotype: Relative to the germline gene, one junction end is altered; a read error may explain this. The chain uses TRBV10-3 and TRBJ1-4, with D possibly TRBD1 on 6 matching bases. The CDR3 extends over 15 amino acids. From germline, CDR1 is ENHRY and CDR2 SYGVKD. CDR3 protein: CTISDTGTTNEKLFF. In DNA form, the CDR3 reads TGTACCATCAGTGACACAGGGACAACTAATGAAAAACTGTTTTTT.

The chain uses TRBV2 and TRBJ2-7; D might be TRBD1 (7 bases). The V and J ends lost 6 bases and 0 bases respectively, with 15 bases between them. The CDR3 has 15 amino acids. Germline values: CDR1 SNHLY, CDR2 FYNNEI. The CDR3 coding sequence is TGTGCCAGCAGGGCCACAGGGGACTCCTCCTACGAGCAGTACTTC. This gives the protein CASRATGDSSYEQYF.

The genes are TRBV20-1 and TRBJ2-7, with 8 positions matching TRBD1. The J call may not be correct, given that the DNA end is closer to TRBJ2-5. CDR3 length: 15 amino acids. Germline V gives CDR1 DFQATT, CDR2 SNEGSKA (reference sequence). For the CDR3, the DNA is TGCAGTGCTAGGAACCCTGGGACAGGCCACGAGACCCAGTACTTC. The encoded protein is CSARNPGTGHETQYF.